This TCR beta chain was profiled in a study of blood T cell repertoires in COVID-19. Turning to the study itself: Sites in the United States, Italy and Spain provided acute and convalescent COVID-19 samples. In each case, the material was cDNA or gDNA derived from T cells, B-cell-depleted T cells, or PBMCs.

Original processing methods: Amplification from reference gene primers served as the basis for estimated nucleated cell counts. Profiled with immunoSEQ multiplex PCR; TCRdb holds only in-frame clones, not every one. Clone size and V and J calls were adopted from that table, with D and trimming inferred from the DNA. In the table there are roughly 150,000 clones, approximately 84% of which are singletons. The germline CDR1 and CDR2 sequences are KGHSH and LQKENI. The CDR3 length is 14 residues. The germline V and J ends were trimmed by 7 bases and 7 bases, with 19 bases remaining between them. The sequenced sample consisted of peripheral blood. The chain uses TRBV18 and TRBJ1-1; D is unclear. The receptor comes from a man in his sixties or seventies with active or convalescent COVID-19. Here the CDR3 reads CASLDFTADGEAFF. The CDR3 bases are TGTGCCAGCTTAGACTTCACCGCCGACGGTGAAGCTTTCTTT.